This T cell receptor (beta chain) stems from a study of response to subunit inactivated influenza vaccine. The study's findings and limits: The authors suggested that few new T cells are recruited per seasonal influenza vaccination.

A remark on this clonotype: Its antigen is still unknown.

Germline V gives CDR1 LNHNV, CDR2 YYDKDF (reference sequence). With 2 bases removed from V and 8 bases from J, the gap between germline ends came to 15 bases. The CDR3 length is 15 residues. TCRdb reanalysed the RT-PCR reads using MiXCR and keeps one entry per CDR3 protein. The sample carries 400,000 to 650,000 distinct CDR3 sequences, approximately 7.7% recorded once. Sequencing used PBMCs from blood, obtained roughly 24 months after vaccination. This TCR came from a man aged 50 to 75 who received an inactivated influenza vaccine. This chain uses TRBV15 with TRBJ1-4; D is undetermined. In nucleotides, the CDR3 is TGTGCCACCAGCAGAATAGGTGAGGGAGAAGAAAAACTGTTTTTT. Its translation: CATSRIGEGEEKLFF.